This T cell receptor beta chain was recorded in a study of post-analysis software for immune sequencing data. Study context: Progressive-relapsing, secondary progressive and relapsing-remitting multiple sclerosis were among the disease courses included.

Overall study results and limits: Samples from a shared batch, those prepared together, strongly co-clustered by F measure. In multiple sclerosis, normalized Chao1 diversity was significantly below that of controls. TRBV segments more frequent in patients than in controls numbered about five and included TRBV5-6, TRBV5-1 and TRBV20-1.

With 3 bases clipped from V and 4 bases from J, the junction kept 4 bases outside the gene matches. Looked up from germline, CDR1 is SGDLS and CDR2 is YYNGEE. The CDR3 is made up of 14 amino acids. Comments on this clonotype: Antigen: not known.

The library was made from cDNA and included unique molecular identifiers. T cells numbering roughly 0.95 to 11 million gave rise to a few hundred thousand cDNA molecules. One entry per CDR3 protein, called by TCRdb with MiXCR from the PCR reads. The sample has more than 350,000 distinct CDR3 sequences, 30% to 40% seen once. The sequenced material came from blood. The chain links TRBV9 to TRBJ2-1; 7 bases map to TRBD2. The receptor was isolated from a girl aged 2 to 9 with multiple sclerosis. CDR3 in amino acids: CASSAGLQYNEQFF. In DNA form, the CDR3 reads TGTGCCAGCAGCGCGGGACTACAATACAATGAGCAGTTCTTC.